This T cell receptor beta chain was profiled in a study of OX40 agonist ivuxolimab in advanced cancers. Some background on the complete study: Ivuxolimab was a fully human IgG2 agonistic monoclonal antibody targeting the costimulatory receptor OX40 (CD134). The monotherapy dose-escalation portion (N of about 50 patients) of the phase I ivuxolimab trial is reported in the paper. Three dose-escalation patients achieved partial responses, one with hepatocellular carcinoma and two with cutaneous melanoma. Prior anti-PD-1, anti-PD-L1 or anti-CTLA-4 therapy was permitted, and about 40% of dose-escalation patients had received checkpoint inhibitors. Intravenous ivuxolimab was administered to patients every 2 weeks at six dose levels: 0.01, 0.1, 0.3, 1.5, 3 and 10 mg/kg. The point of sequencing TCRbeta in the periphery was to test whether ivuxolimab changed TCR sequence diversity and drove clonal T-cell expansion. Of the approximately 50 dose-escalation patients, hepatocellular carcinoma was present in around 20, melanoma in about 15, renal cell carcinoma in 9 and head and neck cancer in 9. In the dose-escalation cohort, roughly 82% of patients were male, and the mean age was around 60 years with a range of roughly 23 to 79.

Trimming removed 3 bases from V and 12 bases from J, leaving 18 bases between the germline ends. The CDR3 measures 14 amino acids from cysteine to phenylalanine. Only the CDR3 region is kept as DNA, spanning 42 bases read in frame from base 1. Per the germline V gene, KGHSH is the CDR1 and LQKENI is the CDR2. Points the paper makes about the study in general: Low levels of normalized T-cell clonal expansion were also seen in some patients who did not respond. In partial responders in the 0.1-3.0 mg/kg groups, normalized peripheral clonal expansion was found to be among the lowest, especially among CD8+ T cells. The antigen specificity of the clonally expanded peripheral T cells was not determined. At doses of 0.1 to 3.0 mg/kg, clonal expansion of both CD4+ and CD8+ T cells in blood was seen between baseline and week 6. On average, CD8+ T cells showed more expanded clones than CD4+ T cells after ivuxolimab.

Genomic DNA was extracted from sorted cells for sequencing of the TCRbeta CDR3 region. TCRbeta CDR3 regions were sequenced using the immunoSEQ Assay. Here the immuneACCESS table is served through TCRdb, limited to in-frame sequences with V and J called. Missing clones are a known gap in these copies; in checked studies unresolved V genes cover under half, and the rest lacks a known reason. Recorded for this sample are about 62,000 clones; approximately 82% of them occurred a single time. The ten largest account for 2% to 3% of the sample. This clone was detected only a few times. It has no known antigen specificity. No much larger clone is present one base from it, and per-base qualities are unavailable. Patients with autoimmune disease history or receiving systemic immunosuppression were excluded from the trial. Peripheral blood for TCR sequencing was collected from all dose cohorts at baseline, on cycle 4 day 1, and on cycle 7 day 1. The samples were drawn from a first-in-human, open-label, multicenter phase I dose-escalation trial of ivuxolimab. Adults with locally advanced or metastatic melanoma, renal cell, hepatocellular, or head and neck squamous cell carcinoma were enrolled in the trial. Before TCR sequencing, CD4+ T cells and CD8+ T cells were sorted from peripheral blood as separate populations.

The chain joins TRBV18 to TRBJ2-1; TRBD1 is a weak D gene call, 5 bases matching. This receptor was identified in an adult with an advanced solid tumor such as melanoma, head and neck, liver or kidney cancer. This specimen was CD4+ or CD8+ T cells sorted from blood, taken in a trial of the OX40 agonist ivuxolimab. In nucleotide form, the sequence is TGTGCCAGCTCACCGGCTCGAGACAGCACAGTGCAGTTCTTC. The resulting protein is CASSPARDSTVQFF.